These T cell receptor beta chains were read from a single sample in a study of tumour-infiltrating T cells in Burkitt lymphoma. Clones were read by immunoSEQ multiplex PCR, and TCRdb kept only the in-frame ones, dropping some. Of roughly 4,200 clones detected, roughly 13% appear once; the ten largest clones hold under 25%. Source material: tumor tissue. The receptors were sampled from a human donor with Burkitt lymphoma. CDR3s include the opening cysteine and the closing phenylalanine or tryptophan. Size values are once, few and many counts, or a class for expanded clones, and some rows have none.

size: large
V: TRBV7-9
CDR3: CASSLSAGRDPYGYTF

size: few
V: TRBV9
CDR3: CASNQGGPLYEQYF

size: -
V: TRBV30
CDR3: CAWSIGRLNTEAFF

size: few
V: TRBV30
CDR3: CACPKRGGFYNEQFF

size: few
V: TRBV28
CDR3: CASSSLYRGRGYTF

size: -
V: TRBV27
CDR3: CASSLGATPIQETQYF

size: few
V: TRBV9
CDR3: CASSPRSGLPNTGELFF

size: -
V: TRBV9
CDR3: CASSDGTSINTQYF

size: few
V: TRBV11-2
CDR3: CASSLYRRNYGYTF

size: -
V: TRBV19
CDR3: CASSLEGRSNQPQHF

size: few
V: TRBV13
CDR3: CASSLGQHYGYTF

size: -
V: TRBV5-1
CDR3: CASSWGPTATNEKLFF

size: large
V: TRBV19
CDR3: CASRDRPGTHNEQFF

size: -
V: TRBV5-1
CDR3: CASSLGGLNTEAFF

size: -
V: TRBV29-1
CDR3: CSGFSSGTGELFF

size: few
V: TRBV2
CDR3: CASSEQGFNTEAFF

size: few
V: TRBV6-6
CDR3: CASATGETGYTF

size: -
V: TRBV19
CDR3: CASSMSRAGGRETQYF

size: -
V: TRBV28
CDR3: CASSTLAGNEAFF

size: -
V: TRBV6-5
CDR3: CASRPGHNNQPQHF

size: -
V: TRBV5-1
CDR3: CASSLTSGTSEAFF

size: few
V: TRBV5-4
CDR3: CASSRRDRGLDGYTF

size: -
V: TRBV5-6
CDR3: CASRSGTGAYEQYF

size: -
V: TRBV5-4
CDR3: CASSLDGHYTGELFF

size: few
V: TRBV30
CDR3: CAWSVQGNQPQHF

size: medium-sized
V: TRBV9
CDR3: CASSLGTGPSPIAFF

size: few
V: TRBV5-1
CDR3: CASSLEGAFTEAFF

size: few
V: TRBV2
CDR3: CASSTGLAGPWNEQFF

size: -
V: TRBV28
CDR3: CASSLSSGAYSNQPQHF

size: -
V: TRBV4-1
CDR3: CASSQGAGEQYF

size: few
V: TRBV5-6
CDR3: CASSLDGGFPNTEAFF

size: few
V: TRBV5-1
CDR3: CASSLERSSTDTQYF

size: few
V: TRBV7-9
CDR3: CASSAAGVETQYF

size: -
V: TRBV5-6
CDR3: CASSLGLGRDWDQPQHF

size: -
V: TRBV7-8
CDR3: CASSLIGGQGEQYF

size: -
V: TRBV14
CDR3: CASSLSTGTVSYNEQFF

size: -
V: TRBV11-2
CDR3: CASSLAPMKVNTEAFF

size: -
V: TRBV5-1
CDR3: CASSFRSGEETQYF

size: -
V: TRBV10-2
CDR3: CASSASGWREQYF

size: -
V: TRBV2
CDR3: CASSENGATEAFF

size: -
V: TRBV2
CDR3: CASNSALVTDTQYF

size: -
V: TRBV18
CDR3: CASSLSDRQYF

size: few
V: TRBV27
CDR3: CASSLSISRNTEAFF

size: few
V: TRBV6-5
CDR3: CASSTFKGNYGYTF

size: few
V: TRBV2
CDR3: CATSWGANTEVFF

size: -
V: TRBV7-8
CDR3: CASSFLAGGRRETQYF

size: few
V: TRBV28
CDR3: CASGSTGENIQYF

size: few
V: TRBV29-1
CDR3: CSVVTSSEQYF

size: few
V: TRBV7-9
CDR3: CASSPGDGSTDTQYF

size: few
V: TRBV19
CDR3: CASSIMAGGNTIYF

size: -
V: TRBV18
CDR3: CASSPRTDGTYGYTF

size: few
V: TRBV27
CDR3: CASWDNYGYTF

size: -
V: TRBV30
CDR3: CAWSASGLWEQYF

size: few
V: TRBV18
CDR3: CASSPGGTSGNTEAFF